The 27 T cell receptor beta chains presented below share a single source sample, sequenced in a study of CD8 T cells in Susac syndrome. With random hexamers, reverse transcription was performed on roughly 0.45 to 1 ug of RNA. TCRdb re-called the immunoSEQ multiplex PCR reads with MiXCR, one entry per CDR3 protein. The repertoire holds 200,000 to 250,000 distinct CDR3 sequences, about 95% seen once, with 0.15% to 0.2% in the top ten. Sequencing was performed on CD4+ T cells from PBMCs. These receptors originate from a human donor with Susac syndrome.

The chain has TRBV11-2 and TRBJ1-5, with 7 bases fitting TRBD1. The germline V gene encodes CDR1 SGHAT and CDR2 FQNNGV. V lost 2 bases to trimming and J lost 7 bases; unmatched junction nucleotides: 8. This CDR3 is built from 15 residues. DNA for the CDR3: TGTGCCAGCAGCTTAAACAGGGGCCCTCACCAGCCCCAGCATTTT. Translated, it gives CASSLNRGPHQPQHF.

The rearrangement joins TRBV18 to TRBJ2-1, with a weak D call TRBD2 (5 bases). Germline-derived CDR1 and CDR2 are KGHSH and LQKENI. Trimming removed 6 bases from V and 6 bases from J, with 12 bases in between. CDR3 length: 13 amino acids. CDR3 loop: CASSDRGGNEQFF. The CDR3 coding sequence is TGTGCCAGCTCGGATCGGGGTGGCAATGAGCAGTTCTTC.

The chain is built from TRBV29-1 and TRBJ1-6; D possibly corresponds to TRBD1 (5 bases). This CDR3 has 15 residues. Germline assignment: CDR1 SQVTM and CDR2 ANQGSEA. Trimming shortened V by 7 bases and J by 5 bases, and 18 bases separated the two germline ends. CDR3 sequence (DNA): TGCAGCGCGAGGCTTGGGGCGGTAGATAATTCACCCCTCCACTTT. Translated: CSARLGAVDNSPLHF.

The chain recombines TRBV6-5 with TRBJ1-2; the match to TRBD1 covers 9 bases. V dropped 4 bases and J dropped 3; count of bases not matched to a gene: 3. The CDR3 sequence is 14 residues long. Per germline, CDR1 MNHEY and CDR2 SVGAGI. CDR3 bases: TGTGCCAGCAGTTCAACAGGGGGCCACTATGGCTACACCTTC. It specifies CASSSTGGHYGYTF.

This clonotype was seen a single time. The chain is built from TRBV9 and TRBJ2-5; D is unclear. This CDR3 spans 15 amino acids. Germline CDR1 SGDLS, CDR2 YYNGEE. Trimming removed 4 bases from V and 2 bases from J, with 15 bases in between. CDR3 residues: CASSLAAELQETQYF. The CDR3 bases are TGTGCCAGCAGCTTGGCCGCGGAGCTACAAGAGACCCAGTACTTC.

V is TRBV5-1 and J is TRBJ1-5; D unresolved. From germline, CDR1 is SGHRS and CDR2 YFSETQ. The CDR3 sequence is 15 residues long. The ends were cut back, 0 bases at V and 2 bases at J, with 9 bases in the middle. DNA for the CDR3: TGCGCCAGCAGCTTGGGTGGGGAGGGCAATCAGCCCCAGCATTTT. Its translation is CASSLGGEGNQPQHF. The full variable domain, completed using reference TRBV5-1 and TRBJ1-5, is KAGVTQTPRYLIKTRGQQVTLSCSPISGHRSVSWYQQTPGQGLQFLFEYFSETQRNKGNFPGRFSGRQFSNSRSEMNVSTLELGDSALYLCASSLGGEGNQPQHFGDGTRLSIL.

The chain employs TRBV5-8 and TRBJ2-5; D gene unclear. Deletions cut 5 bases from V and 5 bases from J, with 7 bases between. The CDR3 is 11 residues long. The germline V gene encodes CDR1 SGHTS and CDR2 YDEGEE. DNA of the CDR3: TGTGCCAGCAGAGGGCCGGAGACCCAGTACTTC. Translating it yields CASRGPETQYF.

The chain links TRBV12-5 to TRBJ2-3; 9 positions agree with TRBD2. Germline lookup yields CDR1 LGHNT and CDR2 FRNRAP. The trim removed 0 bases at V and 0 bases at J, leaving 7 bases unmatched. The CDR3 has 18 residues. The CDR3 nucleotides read TGTGCTAGTGGTTTGGTCAGAGCGGGGGGCGCCAGCACAGATACGCAGTATTTT. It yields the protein CASGLVRAGGASTDTQYF.

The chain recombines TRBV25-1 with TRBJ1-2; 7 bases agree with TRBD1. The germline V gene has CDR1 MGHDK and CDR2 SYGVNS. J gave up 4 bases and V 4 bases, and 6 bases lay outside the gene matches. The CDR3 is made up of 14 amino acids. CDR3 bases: TGTGCCAGCAGTGCCCGGGACAGATCCTATGGCTACACCTTC. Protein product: CASSARDRSYGYTF.

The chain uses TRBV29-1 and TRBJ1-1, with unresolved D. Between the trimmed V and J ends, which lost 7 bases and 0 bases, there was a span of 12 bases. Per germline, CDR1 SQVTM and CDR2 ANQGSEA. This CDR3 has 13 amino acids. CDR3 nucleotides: TGCAGCGCCAATGACGCGATGAACACTGAAGCTTTCTTT. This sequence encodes CSANDAMNTEAFF.

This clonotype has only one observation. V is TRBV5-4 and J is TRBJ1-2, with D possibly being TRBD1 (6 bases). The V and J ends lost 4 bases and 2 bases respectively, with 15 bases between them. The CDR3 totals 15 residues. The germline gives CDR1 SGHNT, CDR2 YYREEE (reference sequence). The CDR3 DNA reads TGTGCCAGCAGCACGAAACAGGGATCCAACTATGGCTACACCTTC. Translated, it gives CASSTKQGSNYGYTF.

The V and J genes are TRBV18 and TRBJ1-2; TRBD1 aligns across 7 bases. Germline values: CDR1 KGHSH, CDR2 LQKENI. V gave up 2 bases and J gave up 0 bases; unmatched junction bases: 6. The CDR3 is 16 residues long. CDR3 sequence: CASSPGTVGANYGYTF. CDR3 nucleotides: TGTGCCAGCTCACCAGGGACAGTGGGAGCTAACTATGGCTACACCTTC.

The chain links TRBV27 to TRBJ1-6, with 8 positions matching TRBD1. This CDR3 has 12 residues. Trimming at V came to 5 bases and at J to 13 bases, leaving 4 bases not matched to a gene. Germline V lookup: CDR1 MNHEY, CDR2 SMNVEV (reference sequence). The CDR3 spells CASSQDRAPLHF. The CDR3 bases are TGTGCCAGCAGTCAGGACAGGGCGCCCCTCCACTTT.

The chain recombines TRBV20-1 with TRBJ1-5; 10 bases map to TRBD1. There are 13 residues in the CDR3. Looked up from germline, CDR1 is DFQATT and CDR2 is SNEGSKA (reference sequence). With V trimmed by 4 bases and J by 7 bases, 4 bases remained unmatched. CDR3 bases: TGCAGTGCTACCCGGACAGGGGGGCAGCCCCAGCATTTT. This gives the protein CSATRTGGQPQHF.

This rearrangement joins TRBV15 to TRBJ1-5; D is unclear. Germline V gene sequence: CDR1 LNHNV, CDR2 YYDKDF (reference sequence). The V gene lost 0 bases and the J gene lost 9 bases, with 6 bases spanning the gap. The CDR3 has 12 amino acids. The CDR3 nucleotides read TGTGCCACCAGCAGAGATTTCGGGCCCCAGCATTTT. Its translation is CATSRDFGPQHF. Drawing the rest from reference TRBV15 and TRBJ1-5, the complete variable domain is DAMVIQNPRYQVTQFGKPVTLSCSQTLNHNVMYWYQQKSSQAPKLLFHYYDKDFNNEADTPDNFQSRRPNTSFCFLDIRSPGLGDTAMYLCATSRDFGPQHFGDGTRLSIL.

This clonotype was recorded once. The CDR3 DNA follows: TGTGCCTGGGGCCCGGGAGGCAATCAGCCCCAGCATTTT. Translated, it gives CAWGPGGNQPQHF. The chain uses TRBV30 and TRBJ1-5; D gene unclear. CDR3 length: 13 amino acids. Trimming removed 5 bases from V and 2 bases from J, with 10 bases in between. Germline V CDR1 and CDR2: GTSNPN, SVGIG (reference sequence).

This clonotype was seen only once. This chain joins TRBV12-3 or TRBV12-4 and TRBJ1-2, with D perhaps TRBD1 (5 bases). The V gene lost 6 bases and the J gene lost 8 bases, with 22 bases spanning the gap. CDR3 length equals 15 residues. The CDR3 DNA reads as TGTGCCAGCAGCGGGGGGGAGCGGGCGATGTACGGCTACACCTTC. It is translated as CASSGGERAMYGYTF.

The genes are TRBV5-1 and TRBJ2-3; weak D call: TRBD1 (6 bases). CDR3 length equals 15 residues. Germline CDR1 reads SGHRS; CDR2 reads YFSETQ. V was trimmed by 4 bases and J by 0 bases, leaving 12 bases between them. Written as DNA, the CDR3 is TGCGCCAGCAGCCCGGACAGCACTAGCACAGATACGCAGTATTTT. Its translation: CASSPDSTSTDTQYF.

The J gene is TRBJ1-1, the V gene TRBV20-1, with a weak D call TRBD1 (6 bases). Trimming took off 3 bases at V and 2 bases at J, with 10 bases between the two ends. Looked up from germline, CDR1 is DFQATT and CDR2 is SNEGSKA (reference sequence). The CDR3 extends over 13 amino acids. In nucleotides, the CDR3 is TGCAGTGCTAGCCGGGACACCAACACTGAAGCTTTCTTT. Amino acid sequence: CSASRDTNTEAFF.

CDR3 DNA: TGTGCCAGCAGCGTATACAGGCTCTCACCCCTCCACTTT. Translated: CASSVYRLSPLHF. The rearrangement links TRBV7-3 to TRBJ1-6; D is possibly TRBD1 (5 bases). Trimming shortened V by 5 bases and J by 10 bases, and 12 bases separated the two germline ends. Looked up from germline, CDR1 is SGHTA and CDR2 is FQGTGA. The CDR3 length is 13 residues.

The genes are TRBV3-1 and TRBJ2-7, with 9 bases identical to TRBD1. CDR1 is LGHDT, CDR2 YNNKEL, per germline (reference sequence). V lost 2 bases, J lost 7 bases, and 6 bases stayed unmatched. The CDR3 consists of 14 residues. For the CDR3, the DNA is TGTGCCAGCAGCCAAACTGGGACAGGGAATGAGCAGTACTTC. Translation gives CASSQTGTGNEQYF.

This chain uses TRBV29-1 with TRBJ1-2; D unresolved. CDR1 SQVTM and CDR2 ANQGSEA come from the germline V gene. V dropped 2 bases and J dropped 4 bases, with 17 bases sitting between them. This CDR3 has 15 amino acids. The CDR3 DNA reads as TGCAGCGTTGAAAATGAAGGCCCGATCGGCTATGGCTACACCTTC. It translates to CSVENEGPIGYGYTF.

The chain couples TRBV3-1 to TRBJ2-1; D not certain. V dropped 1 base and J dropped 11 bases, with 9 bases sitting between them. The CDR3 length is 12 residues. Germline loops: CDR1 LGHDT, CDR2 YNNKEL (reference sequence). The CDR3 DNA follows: TGTGCCAGCAGCCAAGCAGAGATGCAGCAGTTCTTC. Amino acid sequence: CASSQAEMQQFF.

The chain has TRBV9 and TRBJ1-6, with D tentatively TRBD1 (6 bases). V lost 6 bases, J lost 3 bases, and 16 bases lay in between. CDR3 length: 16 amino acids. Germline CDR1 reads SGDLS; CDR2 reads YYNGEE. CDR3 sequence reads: CASTDRYSDYNSPLHF. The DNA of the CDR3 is TGTGCCAGCACCGACAGGTACTCGGACTATAATTCACCCCTCCACTTT.

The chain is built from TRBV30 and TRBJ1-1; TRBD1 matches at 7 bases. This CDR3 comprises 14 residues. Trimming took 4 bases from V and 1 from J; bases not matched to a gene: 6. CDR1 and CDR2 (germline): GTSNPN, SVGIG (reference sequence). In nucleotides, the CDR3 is TGTGCCTGGAAAATGGACAGGACGAACACTGAAGCTTTCTTT. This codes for CAWKMDRTNTEAFF. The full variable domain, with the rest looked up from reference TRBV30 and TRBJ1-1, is SQTIHQWPATLVQPVGSPLSLECTVEGTSNPNLYWYRQAAGRGLQLLFYSVGIGQISSEVPQNLSASRPQDRQFILSSKKLLLSDSGFYLCAWKMDRTNTEAFFGQGTRLTVV.

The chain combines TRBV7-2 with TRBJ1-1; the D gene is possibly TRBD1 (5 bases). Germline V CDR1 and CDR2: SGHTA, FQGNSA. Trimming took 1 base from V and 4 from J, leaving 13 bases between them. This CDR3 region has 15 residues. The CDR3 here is CASSLEAGRGTEAFF. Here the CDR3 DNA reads TGTGCCAGCAGCTTAGAGGCAGGGCGCGGCACTGAAGCTTTCTTT. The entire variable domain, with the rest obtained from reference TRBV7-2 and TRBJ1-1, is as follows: GAGVSQSPSNKVTEKGKDVELRCDPISGHTALYWYRQSLGQGLEFLIYFQGNSAPDKSGLPSDRFSAERTGGSVSTLTIQRTQQEDSAVYLCASSLEAGRGTEAFFGQGTRLTVV.

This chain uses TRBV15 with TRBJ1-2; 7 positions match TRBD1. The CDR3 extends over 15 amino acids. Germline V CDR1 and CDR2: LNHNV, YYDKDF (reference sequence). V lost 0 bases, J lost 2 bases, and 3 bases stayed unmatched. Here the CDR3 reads CATSREARGNYGYTF. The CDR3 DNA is TGTGCCACCAGCAGAGAAGCCAGGGGGAACTATGGCTACACCTTC.